The source of this T cell receptor beta chain is a study of regulatory T cells in long-lasting Graves disease. Time point given: newly diagnosed GD, antithyroid drugs for less than 3 months. PBMC RNA served as the TCR library source. Whole-study results and caveats: Lower TCR diversity characterized persistent Graves' patients relative to newly diagnosed patients.

This clonotype was counted many times. The antigen remains undetermined. Arm-PCR of CDR3 regions with iRepertoire HTBI primers generated TCR beta libraries. Via MiXCR, TCRdb re-called the multiplex PCR reads, giving one row per CDR3 protein. The sample yields approximately 400,000 distinct CDR3 sequences, 15% to 18% seen once. Sequenced material: peripheral blood mononuclear cells (PBMCs), taken at new diagnosis, from a patient treated with antithyroid drugs. The receptor was isolated from a female donor with Graves disease.

The CDR3 sequence is CASRRLRGPNTEAFF. CDR3 in DNA: TGCGCCAGCAGAAGGTTGAGGGGACCGAACACTGAAGCTTTCTTT. V usage is TRBV5-1 and J usage is TRBJ1-1; D might be TRBD1 (5 bases). V lost 5 bases, J lost 1 base, and 15 bases lay in between. The CDR3 spans 15 residues. Germline loops: CDR1 SGHRS, CDR2 YFSETQ.